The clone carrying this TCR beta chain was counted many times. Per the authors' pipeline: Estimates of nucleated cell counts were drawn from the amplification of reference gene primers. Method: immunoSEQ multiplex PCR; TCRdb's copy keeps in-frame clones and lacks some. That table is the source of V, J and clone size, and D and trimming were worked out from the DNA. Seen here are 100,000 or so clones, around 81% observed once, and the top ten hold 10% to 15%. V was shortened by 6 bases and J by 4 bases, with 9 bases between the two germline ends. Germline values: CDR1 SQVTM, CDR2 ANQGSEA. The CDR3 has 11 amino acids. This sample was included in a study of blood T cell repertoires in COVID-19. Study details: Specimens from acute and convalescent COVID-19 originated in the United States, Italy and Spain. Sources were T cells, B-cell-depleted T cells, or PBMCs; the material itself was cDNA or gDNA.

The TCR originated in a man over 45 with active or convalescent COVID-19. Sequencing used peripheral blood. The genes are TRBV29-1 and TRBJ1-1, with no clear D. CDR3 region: CSVDDTTEAFF. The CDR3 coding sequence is TGCAGCGTAGATGACACCACTGAAGCTTTCTTT.